Described below is a single TCR beta chain sequence and its context. Germline CDR1 SGHTS, CDR2 YDEGEE. Trimming removed 4 bases from V and 5 bases from J; junction bases left unmatched: 7. The CDR3 extends over 15 amino acids. The entry originates in a study of blood T cell repertoires in COVID-19. On the study more broadly: Italy, Spain and the United States were the sources of the convalescent and acute COVID-19 samples.

Some clones are missing from TCRdb's copy, which holds only in-frame ones; the method was immunoSEQ multiplex PCR. The table has just over 200,000 clones, around 82% seen once. The specimen sequenced was peripheral blood. This sequence joins TRBV5-8 and TRBJ1-4; 8 positions match TRBD1. The clonotype was recovered from a woman in her seventies with acute or convalescent COVID-19. CDR3 DNA: TGTGCCAGCAGCACGGGACAGGCGCTAAATGAAAAACTGTTTTTT. The encoded protein is CASSTGQALNEKLFF. The whole variable domain, filled in from reference TRBV5-8 and TRBJ1-4, reads EAGVTQSPTHLIKTRGQQATLRCSPISGHTSVYWYQQALGLGLQFLLWYDEGEERNRGNFPPRFSGRQFPNYSSELNVNALELEDSALYLCASSTGQALNEKLFFGSGTQLSVL.